This record covers a single T cell receptor beta chain. Germline loops: CDR1 MGHRA, CDR2 YSYEKL. CDR3 length equals 14 residues. Trimming removed 0 bases at V and 2 bases at J, with 7 bases between. The sample belongs to a study of blood T cell repertoires in COVID-19. As for the study in general: The United States, Italy and Spain supplied acute and convalescent COVID-19 samples. In each case, the material was cDNA or gDNA derived from T cells, B-cell-depleted T cells, or PBMCs.

Study processing details: Counts of nucleated cells, estimated from reference gene primer amplification, were obtained. Libraries were prepared by immunoSEQ multiplex PCR; TCRdb keeps only in-frame clonotypes and omits some of them. The V and J calls and clone size are taken from that table; D and trimming were inferred from the DNA. The repertoire consists of approximately 100,000 clones, with 70% to 90% occurring once and the leading ten covering 3% to 3.5%. This receptor was identified in a human donor in a cohort sampled during active COVID-19. The rearrangement links TRBV4-1 to TRBJ1-2; D perhaps matches TRBD1 (5 bases). Sequenced material: peripheral blood. CDR3 nucleotide sequence: TGCGCCAGCAGCCAAGACAGGGTGAACTATGGCTACACCTTC. It specifies CASSQDRVNYGYTF.